What follows are 5 T cell receptor beta chains derived from one specimen sequenced in a study of cytomegalovirus exposure and HLA in healthy donors. Sequencing was performed with immunoSEQ multiplex PCR; in TCRdb, only in-frame clones are kept and a portion is missing. The data hold 150,000 to 200,000 clones, with more than 75% observed a single time. The specimen was PBMCs. The receptors originated from a woman younger than 35 in good health and CMV-seronegative.

The rearrangement joins TRBV6-5 to TRBJ2-2; TRBD1 matches at 7 bases. The length of the CDR3 is 14 residues. The germline V gene has CDR1 MNHEY and CDR2 SVGAGI. V was pared by 5 bases and J by 3 bases, with 3 bases of the junction left unmatched. The CDR3 here is CASSRGQHTGELFF. The CDR3 DNA reads TGTGCCAGCAGTCGGGGACAGCACACCGGGGAGCTGTTTTTT.

This rearrangement joins TRBV7-9 to TRBJ2-1, with TRBD2 identical over 11 bases. This CDR3 comprises 15 residues. Germline V gene data show CDR1 as SEHNR and CDR2 as FQNEAQ (reference sequence). V dropped 5 bases and J dropped 4; count of bases not matched to a gene: 4. CDR3 sequence (DNA): TGTGCCAGCAGCGTCGGGACTAGCGGATACAATGAGCAGTTCTTC. Residues: CASSVGTSGYNEQFF. The variable domain in full, with the rest retrieved from reference TRBV7-9 and TRBJ2-1, is DTGVSQNPRHKITKRGQNVTFRCDPISEHNRLYWYRQTLGQGPEFLTYFQNEAQLEKSRLLSDRFSAERPKGSFSTLEIQRTEQGDSAMYLCASSVGTSGYNEQFFGPGTRLTVL.

The chain links TRBV9 to TRBJ1-1; possibly TRBD1 for D (6 bases). V gave up 3 bases and J gave up 0 bases, with 9 bases separating them. This CDR3 has 14 residues. The germline gives CDR1 SGDLS, CDR2 YYNGEE. As DNA, the CDR3 is TGTGCCAGCAGCGCGGACAGCCTGAACACTGAAGCTTTCTTT. It encodes CASSADSLNTEAFF.

The rearrangement joins TRBV9 to TRBJ1-2; 8 positions match TRBD1. CDR3 length: 14 residues. Germline CDR1 reads SGDLS; CDR2 reads YYNGEE. With V trimmed by 3 bases and J by 4 bases, 5 bases remained unmatched. Here the CDR3 reads CASSANRGAYGYTF. The DNA of the CDR3 is TGTGCCAGCAGCGCCAACAGGGGGGCCTATGGCTACACCTTC. The full variable domain, its missing parts supplied by reference TRBV9 and TRBJ1-2, is DSGVTQTPKHLITATGQRVTLRCSPRSGDLSVYWYQQSLDQGLQFLIQYYNGEERAKGNILERFSAQQFPDLHSELNLSSLELGDSALYFCASSANRGAYGYTFGSGTRLTVV.

J is TRBJ2-7 and V is TRBV7-9; 7 nucleotides match TRBD1. The CDR3 is 15 amino acids. Trimming took 3 bases from V and 2 from J; bases not matched to a gene: 7. The germline V gene encodes CDR1 SEHNR and CDR2 FQNEAQ (reference sequence). CDR3 DNA sequence: TGTGCCAGCAGCTTGAAGCAGGGGGTAACCTACGAGCAGTACTTC. This sequence encodes CASSLKQGVTYEQYF.